Listed here are 22 T cell receptor beta chains from one sample, sequenced in a study of control samples from healthy donors and cancer patients. Data came from immunoSEQ multiplex PCR; TCRdb stores just in-frame clones and leaves some out. The sample has about 150,000 clones, approximately 92% seen once; the top ten hold roughly 3.2%. Sequenced: blood. The origin of the receptors is a man between 25 and 39 years old in good health.

The genes are TRBV10-3 and TRBJ2-3; perhaps TRBD2 as D (6 bases). V was shortened by 8 bases and J by 3 bases, with 12 bases between the two germline ends. CDR1 ENHRY and CDR2 SYGVKD come from the germline V gene. This CDR3 is 13 amino acids long. DNA for the CDR3: TGTGCCATCTGGTCAGGGAGGACAGATACGCAGTATTTT. It specifies CAIWSGRTDTQYF.

J is TRBJ2-7 and V is TRBV28; TRBD1 agrees at 7 bases. CDR3 length: 16 residues. J lost 2 bases, V lost 5 bases, and 12 bases had no gene match. Looked up from germline, CDR1 is MDHEN and CDR2 is SYDVKM. DNA of the CDR3: TGTGCCAGCAGTCCGTCCACCCCGACAGGGCCCTACGAGCAGTACTTC. It yields the protein CASSPSTPTGPYEQYF.

The V call is TRBV5-4, the J call TRBJ2-3; 10 nucleotides line up with TRBD2. V lost 0 bases and J lost 6; bases outside the gene matches: 1. The germline CDR1 and CDR2 sequences are SGHNT and YYREEE (reference sequence). This CDR3 region has 14 residues. As DNA, the CDR3 is TGTGCCAGCAGCTTGGAACTAGCGGGGGATACGCAGTATTTT. It encodes CASSLELAGDTQYF.

The chain is built from TRBV19 and TRBJ2-1; 9 bases match TRBD2. Germline CDR1 LNHDA, CDR2 SQIVND (reference sequence). The CDR3 contains 14 residues. V lost 6 bases and J lost 3; bases outside the gene matches: 3. CDR3 in amino acids: CASSAGGLYNEQFF. In nucleotides, the CDR3 is TGTGCCAGTAGCGCGGGGGGGCTCTACAATGAGCAGTTCTTC.

V and J are TRBV5-5 and TRBJ1-4, with a tentative D call TRBD1 (5 bases). The CDR3 totals 15 residues. Trimming stripped 4 bases from V and 8 bases from J, with 18 bases between. Germline lookup yields CDR1 SGHKS and CDR2 YYEKEE (reference sequence). Written as DNA, the CDR3 is TGTGCCAGCAGCCTCAGGGCAGAATATAGGGAAAAACTGTTTTTT. As protein: CASSLRAEYREKLFF.

This chain links TRBV18 with TRBJ1-2; no clear D gene. V was cut by 3 bases and J by 5 bases, with 10 bases left in between. The germline V gene has CDR1 KGHSH and CDR2 LQKENI. CDR3 length: 13 amino acids. The CDR3 nucleotides are TGTGCCAGCTCACCCTCCGGCGCGTATGGCTACACCTTC. Amino acids: CASSPSGAYGYTF.

This chain uses TRBV7-3 with TRBJ2-7; possible D gene TRBD2, 6 bases. Trimming shortened V by 4 bases and J by 0 bases, and 13 bases separated the two germline ends. Per germline, CDR1 SGHTA and CDR2 FQGTGA. The length of the CDR3 is 15 residues. The CDR3 is CASSYHHGGSYEQYF. CDR3 coding DNA: TGTGCCAGCAGCTACCACCACGGGGGCTCCTACGAGCAGTACTTC.

The genes are TRBV9 and TRBJ2-3; D is ambiguous. Trimming took off 4 bases at V and 3 bases at J, with 3 bases between the two ends. Germline loops: CDR1 SGDLS, CDR2 YYNGEE. This CDR3 comprises 11 residues. The chain's CDR3 is CASSPTDTQYF. The CDR3 DNA reads TGTGCCAGCAGCCCGACAGATACGCAGTATTTT.

The chain joins TRBV29-1 to TRBJ2-5, with D maybe TRBD2 (5 bases). V was shortened by 1 base and J by 0 bases, with 9 bases between the two germline ends. Germline V CDR1 and CDR2: SQVTM, ANQGSEA. The CDR3 spans 14 residues. The CDR3 region is CSVEGTSYQETQYF. The CDR3 DNA is TGCAGCGTTGAAGGGACTTCTTACCAAGAGACCCAGTACTTC.

The chain couples TRBV16 to TRBJ1-2, with D uncertain. Between the trimmed V and J ends, which lost 10 bases and 1 base, there was a span of 4 bases. CDR1 is KGHSY, CDR2 FQNENV, per germline. The CDR3 is made up of 10 amino acids. In nucleotides, the CDR3 is TGTGCCACACTTAACTATGGCTACACCTTC. Translating gives CATLNYGYTF. Drawing the rest from reference TRBV16 and TRBJ1-2, the complete variable domain is GEEVAQTPKHLVRGEGQKAKLYCAPIKGHSYVFWYQQVLKNEFKFLISFQNENVFDETGMPKERFSAKCLPNSPCSLEIQATKLEDSAVYFCATLNYGYTFGSGTRLTVV.

This clone was recorded once. V is TRBV11-2 and J is TRBJ1-2; D gene uncertain. CDR3 size: 15 residues. Germline-derived CDR1 and CDR2 are SGHAT and FQNNGV. V was cut by 1 base and J by 1 base, with 10 bases left in between. CDR3 nucleotides: TGTGCCAGCAGCTTAGGGGTCATAAATAACTATGGCTACACCTTC. This encodes CASSLGVINNYGYTF.

The chain combines TRBV10-1 with TRBJ2-3; maybe TRBD2 (5 bases). V was shortened by 3 bases and J by 2 bases, with 9 bases between the two germline ends. Per germline, CDR1 WNHNN and CDR2 SYGVQD (reference sequence). This CDR3 contains 14 residues. CDR3 in amino acids: CASSDEGDTDTQYF. For the CDR3, the DNA is TGCGCCAGCAGTGACGAGGGAGACACAGATACGCAGTATTTT.

CDR3 loop: CASSSGAGRLGYTF. Written as DNA, the CDR3 is TGTGCCAGCAGTTCAGGGGCAGGGAGATTGGGCTACACCTTC. The chain couples TRBV6-5 to TRBJ1-2; perhaps TRBD1 as D (6 bases). V was shortened by 4 bases and J by 8 bases, with 17 bases between the two germline ends. Germline V CDR1 and CDR2: MNHEY, SVGAGI. The CDR3 extends over 14 amino acids.

J is TRBJ2-2 and V is TRBV3-1 (or the pseudogene TRBV3-2); 16 bases map to TRBD2. With 1 base clipped from V and 4 bases from J, the junction kept 6 bases outside the gene matches. Germline V gene lookup returns CDR1 LGHDT and CDR2 YNNKEL (reference sequence). The CDR3 length is 19 residues. The CDR3 sequence: CASSQVGLAGGPGTGELFF. The CDR3 DNA follows: TGTGCCAGCAGCCAAGTGGGACTAGCGGGGGGGCCGGGCACCGGGGAGCTGTTTTTT.

This clone was counted a few times. The chain joins TRBV4-1 to TRBJ1-2; D unresolved. The germline V gene has CDR1 MGHRA and CDR2 YSYEKL. There are 15 residues in the CDR3. Trimming removed 1 base from V and 4 bases from J, with 13 bases in between. CDR3 in DNA: TGCGCCAGCAGCCAAGTCCAACAGTCGACCTATGGCTACACCTTC. Protein sequence: CASSQVQQSTYGYTF.

The rearrangement joins TRBV12-3 or TRBV12-4 to TRBJ1-1; TRBD1 aligns across 7 bases. The CDR3 contains 13 residues. The trim removed 6 bases at V and 3 bases at J, leaving 4 bases unmatched. In DNA, the CDR3 is TGTGCCAGCAGCGGGACAGCCGACACTGAAGCTTTCTTT. Translated, it gives CASSGTADTEAFF.

The CDR3 sequence is CASSRKGEGSGNTIYF. In DNA form, the CDR3 reads TGTGCCAGCAGCCGAAAAGGGGAAGGCTCTGGAAACACCATATATTTT. This chain links TRBV3-1 (or the pseudogene TRBV3-2) with TRBJ1-3, with D tentatively TRBD1 (5 bases). The germline V gene encodes CDR1 LGHDT and CDR2 YNNKEL (reference sequence). V lost 4 bases to trimming and J lost 0 bases, with 13 bases between them. This CDR3 contains 16 residues.

The chain is built from TRBV6-5 and TRBJ2-7; either TRBD1 or TRBD2 may supply D (5 bases each). The V gene's germline CDR1 is MNHEY and CDR2 SVGAGI. The CDR3 runs to 11 residues. The ends were cut back, 6 bases at V and 5 bases at J, with 8 bases in the middle. In DNA, the CDR3 is TGTGCCAGCAGGAGGGGCGACGAGCAGTACTTC. It encodes CASRRGDEQYF.

V is TRBV15 and J is TRBJ1-1; D remains ambiguous. Trimming removed 0 bases from V and 1 base from J, with 15 bases in between. This CDR3 comprises 17 residues. Germline values: CDR1 LNHNV, CDR2 YYDKDF (reference sequence). DNA of the CDR3: TGTGCCACCAGCAGAGACCAGGACCGGCCCACGAACACTGAAGCTTTCTTT. Translation: CATSRDQDRPTNTEAFF.

This chain connects TRBV10-2 to TRBJ1-4, with 8 positions matching TRBD1. CDR1 and CDR2 from the germline V gene are WSHSY and SAAADI. Trimming removed 11 bases from V and 2 bases from J; junction bases left unmatched: 7. CDR3 length: 14 amino acids. The CDR3 coding sequence is TGCGCCGTCAAATCAGGGGGCACTAATGAAAAACTGTTTTTT. This gives the protein CAVKSGGTNEKLFF.

The chain carries TRBV3-1 (or the pseudogene TRBV3-2) and TRBJ1-6, with TRBD1 as a possible D gene (5 bases). Trimming removed 6 bases at V and 5 bases at J, with 8 bases between. The CDR3 is 13 residues long. Germline V gene lookup returns CDR1 LGHDT and CDR2 YNNKEL (reference sequence). CDR3 protein: CASRDTNNSPLHF. The CDR3 DNA follows: TGTGCCAGCAGGGACACAAATAATTCACCCCTCCACTTT.

This chain links TRBV21-1 with TRBJ1-2; the DNA was not used to check the table's D call, TRBD1. TRBV21-1 is deemed a pseudogene. The CDR3 has 15 amino acids. CDR3 region: CASSPRTGDDYGYTF. The CDR3 DNA reads TGTGCCAGCAGCCCGCGGACAGGGGATGACTATGGCTACACCTTC.